The 29 T cell receptor beta chains in this list originate from one sample, sequenced in a study of early T cells in non-severe SARS-CoV-2 infection. TCRdb ran MiXCR on the 5' RACE reads and lists one entry per CDR3 protein. The data contain approximately 70,000 distinct CDR3 sequences, 10% of them singletons. The source was whole blood, collected at baseline. The receptors stem from an adult who was a healthcare worker with PCR-confirmed SARS-CoV-2 infection or an uninfected control (not recorded which).

In this sample, this clonotype turned up many times. The CDR3, as DNA: TGTGCCAGCCTCCAGTCGAGGGGCCATTCCTACGAGCAGTACTTC. This translates into CASLQSRGHSYEQYF. The J gene is TRBJ2-7, the V gene TRBV28; D may match TRBD1 or TRBD2 (5 bases each). Germline V lookup: CDR1 MDHEN, CDR2 SYDVKM. Trimming removed 8 bases at V and 1 base at J, with 18 bases between. The CDR3 is 15 residues long.

In its sample, this clonotype was seen many times. The chain has TRBV7-8 and TRBJ1-5; tentative D call: TRBD1 (5 bases). The germline V gene has CDR1 SGHVS and CDR2 FQNEAQ. This CDR3 has 17 amino acids. The V end was cut by 1 base, the J end by 0 bases, with 13 bases between. CDR3 coding DNA: TGTGCCAGCAGCTTAGGGGGGACTCAGTATAGCAATCAGCCCCAGCATTTT. It specifies CASSLGGTQYSNQPQHF.

This clonotype was observed a few times. V and J are TRBV5-4 and TRBJ2-1; TRBD1 might be the D (6 bases). CDR1 is SGHNT, CDR2 YYREEE, per germline (reference sequence). The germline V and J ends were trimmed by 3 bases and 0 bases, with 16 bases remaining between them. This CDR3 is built from 17 residues. The CDR3 sequence is CASSSKSRGGSYNEQFF. The CDR3 DNA follows: TGTGCCAGCAGCTCAAAATCCAGGGGTGGCTCCTACAATGAGCAGTTCTTC.

The genes are TRBV6-2 or TRBV6-3 and TRBJ1-5; 8 bases match TRBD1. Trimming cost V 1 base and J 2 bases; bases outside gene matches: 13. Germline CDR1 is MNHEY and CDR2 is SVGEGT. This CDR3 is 19 amino acids long. CDR3 sequence: CASSYFAGGHADRNQPQHF. The CDR3 nucleotides read TGTGCCAGCAGTTACTTTGCAGGGGGCCACGCTGATCGCAATCAGCCCCAGCATTTT.

There are many counts of this clonotype. This sequence joins TRBV29-1 and TRBJ1-4; the D is unclear. CDR1 and CDR2 (germline): SQVTM, ANQGSEA. CDR3 length equals 13 residues. V lost 4 bases, J lost 3 bases, and 9 bases lay in between. The CDR3 region has the DNA TGCAGCGTTGTGGCAGGCCCTAATGAAAAACTGTTTTTT. This gives the protein CSVVAGPNEKLFF. Together with reference TRBV29-1 and TRBJ1-4, the CDR3 gives the full variable domain: SAVISQKPSRDICQRGTSLTIQCQVDSQVTMMFWYRQQPGQSLTLIATANQGSEATYESGFVIDKFPISRPNLTFSTLTVSNMSPEDSSIYLCSVVAGPNEKLFFGSGTQLSVL.

At least ten counts were recorded for this clonotype. The chain joins TRBV7-2 to TRBJ1-5; no clear D gene. Trimming took off 2 bases at V and 1 base at J, with 6 bases between the two ends. The germline V gene encodes CDR1 SGHTA and CDR2 FQGNSA. The CDR3 consists of 14 residues. CDR3 bases: TGTGCCAGCAGCTTAAGTGTGAGCAATCAGCCCCAGCATTTT. It is translated as CASSLSVSNQPQHF.

Within the sample, this clonotype is medium-sized. V usage is TRBV29-1 and J usage is TRBJ2-3; TRBD2 agrees at 8 bases. Germline V gives CDR1 SQVTM, CDR2 ANQGSEA. The CDR3 has 12 residues. J was trimmed by 7 bases and V by 7 bases; bases with no gene match: 7. The CDR3 region is CSAREGLNTQYF. DNA of the CDR3: TGCAGCGCCCGGGAGGGCCTTAATACGCAGTATTTT.

V usage is TRBV29-1 and J usage is TRBJ2-7; D may be TRBD1 (5 bases). The germline gives CDR1 SQVTM, CDR2 ANQGSEA. Between the trimmed V and J ends, which lost 3 bases and 2 bases, there was a span of 5 bases. The CDR3 extends over 11 amino acids. CDR3 in amino acids: CSVETAYEQYF. The DNA of the CDR3 is TGCAGCGTTGAGACAGCCTACGAGCAGTACTTC.

This clonotype was found many times. The genes are TRBV5-6 and TRBJ1-6; D is ambiguous. The V gene lost 2 bases and the J gene lost 10 bases, with 13 bases spanning the gap. This CDR3 contains 14 residues. Germline V gives CDR1 SGHDT, CDR2 YYEEEE. Written as DNA, the CDR3 is TGTGCCAGCAGCTTAACCCGACTGCCATCACCCCTCCACTTT. Amino acids: CASSLTRLPSPLHF.

This clonotype has only a few counts. The CDR3 protein is CASSPPGRAQEQYF. CDR3 sequence (DNA): TGTGCCAGCAGTCCTCCCGGGAGGGCTCAGGAGCAGTACTTC. The chain employs TRBV28 and TRBJ2-7; the match to TRBD2 covers 8 bases. There are 14 residues in the CDR3. The germline V gene has CDR1 MDHEN and CDR2 SYDVKM. V lost 5 bases, J lost 7 bases, and 10 bases stayed unmatched.

This clonotype has more than one count but fewer than ten. The V call is TRBV7-8, the J call TRBJ2-3; 7 nucleotides agree with TRBD1. The junction had 10 bases not matched to a gene; V was cut back by 5 bases and J by 2 bases. In germline, CDR1 is SGHVS, CDR2 FQNEAQ. This CDR3 region has 16 residues. CDR3 protein: CASSPGRQGSTDTQYF. CDR3 coding DNA: TGTGCCAGCAGCCCAGGACGACAGGGTTCCACAGATACGCAGTATTTT.

With respect to this clonotype: A much larger clone lies one base from this, so it may be a read error. The V call is TRBV4-1, the J call TRBJ1-1; D gene unclear. Trimming removed 0 bases at V and 8 bases at J, with 13 bases between. The germline gives CDR1 MGHRA, CDR2 YSYEKL. The CDR3 covers 14 residues. CDR3 region: CASSQDGVVTEAFF. The CDR3 DNA sequence: TGCGCCAGCAGCCAAGACGGGGTTGTGACGGAAGCTTTCTTT.

Only a few counts were recorded for this clonotype. This chain joins TRBV10-3 and TRBJ2-3, with TRBD1 matching over 8 bases. The junction had 8 bases not matched to a gene; V was cut back by 10 bases and J by 2 bases. The CDR3 sequence is 14 residues long. Germline loops: CDR1 ENHRY, CDR2 SYGVKD. This chain's CDR3 is CATRGQADTDTQYF. The CDR3 DNA follows: TGTGCCACCCGGGGACAGGCGGACACAGATACGCAGTATTTT.

This clonotype was recorded at least ten times. The chain recombines TRBV29-1 with TRBJ2-5; D possibly uses TRBD1 or TRBD2 (6 bases each). With 5 bases removed from V and 2 bases from J, the gap between germline ends came to 12 bases. There are 13 residues in the CDR3. The germline V gene has CDR1 SQVTM and CDR2 ANQGSEA. This CDR3 reads CSVPGAGQETQYF. The CDR3 bases are TGCAGCGTTCCGGGGGCGGGACAAGAGACCCAGTACTTC.

In this sample, this clonotype turned up many times. As DNA, the CDR3 is TGTGCCACCAGCACGGACAGGGGCACAGATACGCAGTATTTT. Protein product: CATSTDRGTDTQYF. The chain carries TRBV15 and TRBJ2-3; 8 bases agree with TRBD1. Germline V gives CDR1 LNHNV, CDR2 YYDKDF (reference sequence). The CDR3 is made up of 14 amino acids. J gave up 1 base and V 4 bases, and 1 base lay outside the gene matches.

The sample holds a few counts of this clonotype. The chain carries TRBV28 and TRBJ2-1, with D tentatively TRBD1 or TRBD2 (5 bases each). Germline assignment: CDR1 MDHEN and CDR2 SYDVKM. V lost 6 bases to trimming and J lost 8 bases, with 20 bases between them. The CDR3 is 15 amino acids. In DNA, the CDR3 is TGTGCCAGCAGCCGTACCGGGACCTTAGGCGATGAGCAGTTCTTC. Its protein product is CASSRTGTLGDEQFF.

The gene calls are TRBV6-2 or TRBV6-3 and TRBJ2-1; the D is unclear. This CDR3 has 13 amino acids. CDR1 MNHEY and CDR2 SVGEGT come from the germline V gene. V was trimmed by 0 bases and J by 6 bases, leaving 6 bases between them. The CDR3 DNA reads as TGTGCCAGCAGTTACTCGGCCTCCAATGAGCAGTTCTTC. It specifies CASSYSASNEQFF.

The chain employs TRBV3-1 and TRBJ2-2; TRBD1 agrees at 9 bases. V shed 4 bases, J shed 7 bases, and the junction held 10 bases outside the gene matches. This CDR3 has 16 amino acids. CDR1 LGHDT and CDR2 YNNKEL come from the germline V gene (reference sequence). CDR3 coding DNA: TGTGCCAGCAGCCCGACGGGACAGGGAACTGGCGGGGAGCTGTTTTTT. This encodes CASSPTGQGTGGELFF. The entire variable domain, with the rest obtained from reference TRBV3-1 and TRBJ2-2, is as follows: DTAVSQTPKYLVTQMGNDKSIKCEQNLGHDTMYWYKQDSKKFLKIMFSYNNKELIINETVPNRFSPKSPDKAHLNLHINSLELGDSAVYFCASSPTGQGTGGELFFGEGSRLTVL.

This chain's CDR3 is CASSPQGYTGELFF. The CDR3 bases are TGTGCCAGCAGCCCGCAGGGGTACACCGGGGAGCTGTTTTTT. J is TRBJ2-2 and V is TRBV2, with a tentative D call TRBD1 (6 bases). The CDR3 consists of 14 residues. Germline V gives CDR1 SNHLY, CDR2 FYNNEI. The V gene lost 6 bases and the J gene lost 3 bases, with 11 bases spanning the gap. The whole variable domain, filled in from reference TRBV2 and TRBJ2-2, reads EPEVTQTPSHQVTQMGQEVILRCVPISNHLYFYWYRQILGQKVEFLVSFYNNEISEKSEIFDDQFSVERPDGSNFTLKIRSTKLEDSAMYFCASSPQGYTGELFFGEGSRLTVL.

The V gene is TRBV12-3 or TRBV12-4, the J gene TRBJ2-7; TRBD1 aligns across 7 bases. This CDR3 comprises 15 residues. J gave up 0 bases and V 6 bases, and 8 bases lay outside the gene matches. The CDR3 region is CASRLGQDPSYEQYF. The DNA of the CDR3 is TGTGCCAGCAGACTTGGACAGGATCCCTCCTACGAGCAGTACTTC.

This clonotype has a handful of counts. The chain combines TRBV6-2 or TRBV6-3 with TRBJ2-2, with no clear D. Between the trimmed V and J ends, which lost 7 bases and 8 bases, there was a span of 14 bases. Germline CDR1 is MNHEY and CDR2 is SVGEGT. The CDR3 has 13 residues. The CDR3 DNA is TGTGCCAGCACGGCCAGGCTGGTGGGGGAGCTGTTTTTT. Protein product: CASTARLVGELFF.

The chain recombines TRBV4-1 with TRBJ2-7; D remains unclear. This CDR3 has 11 residues. Germline V CDR1 and CDR2: MGHRA, YSYEKL. V was shortened by 4 bases and J by 7 bases, with 8 bases between the two germline ends. The CDR3 loop is CASSLSGEQYF. The CDR3, as DNA: TGCGCCAGCAGCCTAAGTGGTGAGCAGTACTTC.

This chain links TRBV7-8 with TRBJ2-3, with 7 positions matching TRBD2. V lost 11 bases, J lost 3 bases, and 8 bases stayed unmatched. There are 13 residues in the CDR3. Germline V gives CDR1 SGHVS, CDR2 FQNEAQ. The CDR3 sequence is CAWGEGGTDTQYF. CDR3 coding DNA: TGTGCCTGGGGGGAGGGAGGAACAGATACGCAGTATTTT.

In this sample, this clonotype turned up a few times. DNA of the CDR3: TGTGCCAGCAGCTTCCGGCTAGCGGGGGGGATTCTCACCGGGGAGCTGTTTTTT. This encodes CASSFRLAGGILTGELFF. V and J are TRBV11-2 and TRBJ2-2, with TRBD2 identical over 12 bases. The V segment lost 3 bases and the J segment 4 bases; nucleotides outside the gene matches: 9. The CDR3 covers 18 residues. CDR1 and CDR2 from the germline V gene are SGHAT and FQNNGV.

Ten or more counts support this clonotype. The V call is TRBV5-6, the J call TRBJ2-7; no reliable D call. V was trimmed by 0 bases and J by 1 base, leaving 2 bases between them. The CDR3 runs to 12 residues. Germline lookup yields CDR1 SGHDT and CDR2 YYEEEE. This chain's CDR3 is CASSLESYEQYF. The CDR3 DNA sequence: TGTGCCAGCAGCTTGGAGTCCTACGAGCAGTACTTC.

This clonotype was counted at least ten times. A junction boundary mismatches the germline segment, possibly from a read error. V is TRBV6-2 or TRBV6-3 and J is TRBJ2-5, with a weak D call TRBD1 (5 bases). The CDR3 has 12 residues. The germline V gene encodes CDR1 MNHEY and CDR2 SVGEGT. CDR3 region: CASSYSKDSPLF. The CDR3, as DNA: TGTGCCAGCAGTTACTCGAAAGACAGTCCCCTCTTC.

This clonotype was counted only a few times. V usage is TRBV6-5 and J usage is TRBJ2-4, with D tentatively TRBD2 (5 bases). The CDR3 is 14 residues long. The germline gives CDR1 MNHEY, CDR2 SVGAGI. The V end lost 9 bases, the J end lost 8 bases, and 20 bases lay between the germline ends. In nucleotides, the CDR3 is TGTGCCAGTAAATCCGGACTCCCTAGAGACATTCAGTACTTC. This sequence encodes CASKSGLPRDIQYF.

This clonotype has a handful of counts. The chain recombines TRBV29-1 with TRBJ1-1; TRBD1 agrees at 9 bases. CDR1 is SQVTM, CDR2 ANQGSEA, per germline. CDR3 length: 15 residues. V dropped 7 bases and J dropped 7; count of bases not matched to a gene: 16. Here the CDR3 DNA reads TGCAGCGGGGCCGGTGGGACAGGGTTCCGGGGTGAAGCTTTCTTT. It is translated as CSGAGGTGFRGEAFF.

This clonotype was observed many times. This chain links TRBV28 with TRBJ2-3; D unresolved. Trimming stripped 4 bases from V and 0 bases from J, with 11 bases between. CDR1 MDHEN and CDR2 SYDVKM come from the germline V gene. The CDR3 is made up of 15 amino acids. The CDR3 sequence: CASSSDNPSTDTQYF. Written as DNA, the CDR3 is TGTGCCAGCAGTTCCGACAACCCTAGCACAGATACGCAGTATTTT.